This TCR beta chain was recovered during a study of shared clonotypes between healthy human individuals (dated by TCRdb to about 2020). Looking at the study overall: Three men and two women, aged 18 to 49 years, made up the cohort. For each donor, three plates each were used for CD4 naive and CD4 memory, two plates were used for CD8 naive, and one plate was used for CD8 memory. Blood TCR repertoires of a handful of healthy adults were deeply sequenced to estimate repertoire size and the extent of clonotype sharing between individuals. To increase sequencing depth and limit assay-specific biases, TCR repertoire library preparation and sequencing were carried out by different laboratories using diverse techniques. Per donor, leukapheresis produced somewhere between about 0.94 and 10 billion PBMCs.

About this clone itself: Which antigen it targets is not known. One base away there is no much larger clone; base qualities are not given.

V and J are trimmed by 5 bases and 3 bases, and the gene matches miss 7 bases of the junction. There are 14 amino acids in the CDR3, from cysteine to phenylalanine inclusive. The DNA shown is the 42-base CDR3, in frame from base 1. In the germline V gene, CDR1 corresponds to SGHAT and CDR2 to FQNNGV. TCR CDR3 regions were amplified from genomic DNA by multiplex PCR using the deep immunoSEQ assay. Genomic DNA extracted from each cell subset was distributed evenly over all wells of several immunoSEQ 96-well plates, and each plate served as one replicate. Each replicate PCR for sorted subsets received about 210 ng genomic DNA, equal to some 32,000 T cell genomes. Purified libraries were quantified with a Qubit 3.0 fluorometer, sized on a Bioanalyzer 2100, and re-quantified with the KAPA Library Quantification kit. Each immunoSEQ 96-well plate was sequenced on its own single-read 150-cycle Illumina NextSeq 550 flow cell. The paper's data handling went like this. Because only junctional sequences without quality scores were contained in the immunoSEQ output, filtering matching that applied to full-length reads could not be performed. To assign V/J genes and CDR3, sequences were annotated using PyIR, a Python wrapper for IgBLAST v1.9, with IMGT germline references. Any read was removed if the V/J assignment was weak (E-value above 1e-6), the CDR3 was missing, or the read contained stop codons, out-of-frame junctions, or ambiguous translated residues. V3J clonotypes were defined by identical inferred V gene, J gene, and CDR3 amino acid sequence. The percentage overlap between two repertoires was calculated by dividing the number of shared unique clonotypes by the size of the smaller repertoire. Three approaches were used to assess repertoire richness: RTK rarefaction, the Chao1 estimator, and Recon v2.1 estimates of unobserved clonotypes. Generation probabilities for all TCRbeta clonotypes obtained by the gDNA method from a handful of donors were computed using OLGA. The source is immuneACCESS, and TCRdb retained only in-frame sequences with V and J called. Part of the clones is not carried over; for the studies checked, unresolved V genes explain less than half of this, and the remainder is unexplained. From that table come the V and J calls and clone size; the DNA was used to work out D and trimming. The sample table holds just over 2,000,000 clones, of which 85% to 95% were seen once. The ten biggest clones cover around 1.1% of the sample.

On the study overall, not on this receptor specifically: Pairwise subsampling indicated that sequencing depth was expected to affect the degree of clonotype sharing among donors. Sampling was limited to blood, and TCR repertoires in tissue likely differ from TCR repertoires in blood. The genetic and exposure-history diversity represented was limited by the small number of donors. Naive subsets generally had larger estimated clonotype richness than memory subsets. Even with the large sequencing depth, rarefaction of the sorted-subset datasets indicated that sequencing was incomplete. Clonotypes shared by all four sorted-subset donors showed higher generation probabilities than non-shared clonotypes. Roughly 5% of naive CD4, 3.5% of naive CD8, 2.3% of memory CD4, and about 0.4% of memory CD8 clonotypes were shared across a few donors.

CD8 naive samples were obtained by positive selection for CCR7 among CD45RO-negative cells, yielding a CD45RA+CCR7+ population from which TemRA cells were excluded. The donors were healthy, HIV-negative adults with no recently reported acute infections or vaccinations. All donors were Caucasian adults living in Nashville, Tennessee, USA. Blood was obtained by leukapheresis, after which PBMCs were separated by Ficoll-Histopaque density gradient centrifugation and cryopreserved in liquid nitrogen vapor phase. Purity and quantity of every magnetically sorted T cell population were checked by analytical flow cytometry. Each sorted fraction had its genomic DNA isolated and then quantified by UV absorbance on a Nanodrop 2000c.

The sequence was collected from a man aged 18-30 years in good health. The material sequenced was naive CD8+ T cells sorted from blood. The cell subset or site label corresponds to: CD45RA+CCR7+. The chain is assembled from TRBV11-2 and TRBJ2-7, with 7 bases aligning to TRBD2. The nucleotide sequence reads TGTGCCAGCAGCACCCCTAGCGGCCTCTACGAGCAGTACTTC. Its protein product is CASSTPSGLYEQYF.